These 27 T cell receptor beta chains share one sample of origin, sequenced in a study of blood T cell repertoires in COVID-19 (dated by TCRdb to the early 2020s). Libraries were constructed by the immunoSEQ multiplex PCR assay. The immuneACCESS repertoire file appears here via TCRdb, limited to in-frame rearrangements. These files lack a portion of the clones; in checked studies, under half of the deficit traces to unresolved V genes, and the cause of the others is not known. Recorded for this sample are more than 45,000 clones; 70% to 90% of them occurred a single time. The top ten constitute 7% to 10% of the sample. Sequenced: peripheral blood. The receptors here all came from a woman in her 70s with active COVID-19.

The CDR3, as DNA: TGTGCCAGCAGCCCCCGTTCTAGCGGGAGTAGCGGGGAGCTGTTTTTT. Encoded protein: CASSPRSSGSSGELFF. V gene TRBV9 combines with J gene TRBJ2-2, with 10 bases aligning to TRBD2. This CDR3 is 16 amino acids long. The V segment lost 4 bases and the J segment 7 bases; nucleotides outside the gene matches: 10. Germline values: CDR1 SGDLS, CDR2 YYNGEE.

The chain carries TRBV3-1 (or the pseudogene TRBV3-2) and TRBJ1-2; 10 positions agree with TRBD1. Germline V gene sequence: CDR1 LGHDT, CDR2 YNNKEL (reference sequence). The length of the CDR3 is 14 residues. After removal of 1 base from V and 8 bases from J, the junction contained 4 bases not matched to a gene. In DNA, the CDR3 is TGTGCCAGCAGCCAAGGACAGGGGGCGCGAGGCTACACCTTC. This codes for CASSQGQGARGYTF.

In nucleotides, the CDR3 is TGTGCCAGAGATCCGGGACTAGCGGGAGGTTCCGAGCAGTACTTC. Protein sequence: CARDPGLAGGSEQYF. The rearrangement joins TRBV19 to TRBJ2-7; TRBD2 matches 15 bases. Germline trimming cut 9 bases from V and 6 bases from J; bases unmatched to any gene: 9. This CDR3 is 15 amino acids long. Germline V gene sequence: CDR1 LNHDA, CDR2 SQIVND (reference sequence).

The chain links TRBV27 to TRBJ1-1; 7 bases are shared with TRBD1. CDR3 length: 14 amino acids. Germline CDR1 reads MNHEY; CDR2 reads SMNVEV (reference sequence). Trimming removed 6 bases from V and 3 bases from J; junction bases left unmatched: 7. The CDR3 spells CASRTTGTHTEAFF. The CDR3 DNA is TGTGCCAGCAGAACGACAGGGACCCACACTGAAGCTTTCTTT.

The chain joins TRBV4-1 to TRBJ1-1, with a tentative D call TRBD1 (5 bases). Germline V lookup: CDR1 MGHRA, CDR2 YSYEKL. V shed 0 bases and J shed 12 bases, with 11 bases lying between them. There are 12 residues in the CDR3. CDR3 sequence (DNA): TGCGCCAGCAGCCAAGATTTGGGGCCTTCTTTCTTT. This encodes CASSQDLGPSFF.

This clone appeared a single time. The CDR3 DNA reads TGTGCCAGCAGGCCCACAGGGAGCAATCAGCCCCAGCATTTT. This gives the protein CASRPTGSNQPQHF. This chain uses TRBV28 with TRBJ1-5, with D perhaps matching TRBD1 (6 bases). The germline V gene encodes CDR1 MDHEN and CDR2 SYDVKM. This CDR3 contains 14 residues. Trimming took off 6 bases at V and 1 base at J, with 10 bases between the two ends.

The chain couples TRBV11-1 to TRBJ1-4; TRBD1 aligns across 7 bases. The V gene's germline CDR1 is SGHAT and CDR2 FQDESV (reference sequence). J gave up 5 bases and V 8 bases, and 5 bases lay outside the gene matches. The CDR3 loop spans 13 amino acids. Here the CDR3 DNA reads TGTGCCAGCGCAGACAGGGTAAATGAAAAACTGTTTTTT. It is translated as CASADRVNEKLFF.

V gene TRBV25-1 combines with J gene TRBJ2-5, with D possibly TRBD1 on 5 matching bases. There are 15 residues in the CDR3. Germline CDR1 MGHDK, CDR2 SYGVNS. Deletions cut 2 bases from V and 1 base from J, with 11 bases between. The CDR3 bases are TGTGCCAGCAGTGAAACAAGGACACCCCAAGAGACCCAGTACTTC. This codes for CASSETRTPQETQYF. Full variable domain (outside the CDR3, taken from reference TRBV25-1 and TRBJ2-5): EADIYQTPRYLVIGTGKKITLECSQTMGHDKMYWYQQDPGMELHLIHYSYGVNSTEKGDLSSESTVSRIRTEHFPLTLESARPSHTSQYLCASSETRTPQETQYFGPGTRLLVL.

For the CDR3, the DNA is TGTGCCAGCTCACCAGACAGGGATTTGGGCGGCTACACCTTC. It is translated as CASSPDRDLGGYTF. The chain carries TRBV18 and TRBJ1-2; 7 bases map to TRBD1. Germline CDR1 and CDR2: KGHSH and LQKENI. CDR3 length: 14 residues. Trimming removed 2 bases from V and 8 bases from J; junction bases left unmatched: 8.

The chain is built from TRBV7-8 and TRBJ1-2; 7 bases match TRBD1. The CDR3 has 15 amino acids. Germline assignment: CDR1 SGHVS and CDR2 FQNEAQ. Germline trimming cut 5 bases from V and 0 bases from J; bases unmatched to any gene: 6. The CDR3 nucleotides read TGTGCCAGCAGCCCTCCGGGACAGTCTAACTATGGCTACACCTTC. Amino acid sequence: CASSPPGQSNYGYTF.

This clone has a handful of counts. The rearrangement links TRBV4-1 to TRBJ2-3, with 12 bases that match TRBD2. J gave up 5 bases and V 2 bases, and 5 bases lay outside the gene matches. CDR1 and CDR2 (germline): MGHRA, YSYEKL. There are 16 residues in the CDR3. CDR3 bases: TGCGCCAGCAGCCAACGACTAGCGGGAGCCGGAGATACGCAGTATTTT. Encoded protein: CASSQRLAGAGDTQYF.

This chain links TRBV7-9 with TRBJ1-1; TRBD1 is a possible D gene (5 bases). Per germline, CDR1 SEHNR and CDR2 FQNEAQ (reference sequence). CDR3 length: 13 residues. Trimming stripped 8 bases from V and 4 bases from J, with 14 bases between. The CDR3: CASLWGVGTEAFF. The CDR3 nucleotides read TGTGCCAGCCTGTGGGGCGTGGGCACTGAAGCTTTCTTT.

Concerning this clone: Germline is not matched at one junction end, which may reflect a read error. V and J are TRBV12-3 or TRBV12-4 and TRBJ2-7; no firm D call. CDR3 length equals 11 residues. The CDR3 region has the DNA TGTGCCAGCAGTCTTGAGGCTACCGAGCAGTTC. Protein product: CASSLEATEQF.

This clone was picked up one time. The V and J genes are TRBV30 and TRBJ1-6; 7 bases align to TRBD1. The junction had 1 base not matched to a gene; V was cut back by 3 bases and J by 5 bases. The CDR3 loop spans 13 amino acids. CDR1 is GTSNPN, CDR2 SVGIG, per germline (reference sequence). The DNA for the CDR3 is TGTGCCTGGAGAGACAGGGATAATTCACCCCTCCACTTT. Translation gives CAWRDRDNSPLHF.

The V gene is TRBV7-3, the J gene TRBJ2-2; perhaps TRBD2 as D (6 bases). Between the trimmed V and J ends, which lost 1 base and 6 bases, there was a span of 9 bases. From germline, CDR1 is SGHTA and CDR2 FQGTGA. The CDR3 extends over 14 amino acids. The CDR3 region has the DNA TGTGCCAGCAGCTTAAAAGGCGGGGCCGGGGAGCTGTTTTTT. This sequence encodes CASSLKGGAGELFF.

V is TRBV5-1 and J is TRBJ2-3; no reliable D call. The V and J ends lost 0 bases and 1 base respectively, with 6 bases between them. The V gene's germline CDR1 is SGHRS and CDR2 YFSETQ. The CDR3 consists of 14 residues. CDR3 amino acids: CASSLATGTDTQYF. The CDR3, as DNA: TGCGCCAGCAGCTTGGCTACGGGCACAGATACGCAGTATTTT.

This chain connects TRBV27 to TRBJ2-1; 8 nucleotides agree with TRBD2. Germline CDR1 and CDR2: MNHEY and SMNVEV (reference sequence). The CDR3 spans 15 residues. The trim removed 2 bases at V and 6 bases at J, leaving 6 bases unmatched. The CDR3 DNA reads TGTGCCAGCAGTTTAAGCGGGAGAGGTCGCAATGAGCAGTTCTTC. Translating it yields CASSLSGRGRNEQFF.

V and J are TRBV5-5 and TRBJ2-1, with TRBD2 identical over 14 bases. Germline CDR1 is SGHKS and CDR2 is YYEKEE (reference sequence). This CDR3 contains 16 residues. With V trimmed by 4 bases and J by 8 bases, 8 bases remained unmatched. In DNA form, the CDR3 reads TGTGCCAGCAGCCCGTCCGGGACTAGCGGGAGCTATGAGCAGTTCTTC. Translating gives CASSPSGTSGSYEQFF.

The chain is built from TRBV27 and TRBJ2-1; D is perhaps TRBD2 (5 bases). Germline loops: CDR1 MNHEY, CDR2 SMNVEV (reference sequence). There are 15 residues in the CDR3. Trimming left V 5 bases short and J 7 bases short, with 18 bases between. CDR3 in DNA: TGTGCCAGCAGTCCCCGCTGGACTTTCCAGAATGAGCAGTTCTTC. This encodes CASSPRWTFQNEQFF.

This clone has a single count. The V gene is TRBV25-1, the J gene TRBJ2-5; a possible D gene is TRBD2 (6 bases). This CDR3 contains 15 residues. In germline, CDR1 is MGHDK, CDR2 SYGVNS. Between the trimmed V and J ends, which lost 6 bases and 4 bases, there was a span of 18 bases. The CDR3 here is CASRSRDSVTETQYF. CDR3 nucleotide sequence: TGTGCCAGCAGAAGCAGGGACTCCGTCACAGAGACCCAGTACTTC.

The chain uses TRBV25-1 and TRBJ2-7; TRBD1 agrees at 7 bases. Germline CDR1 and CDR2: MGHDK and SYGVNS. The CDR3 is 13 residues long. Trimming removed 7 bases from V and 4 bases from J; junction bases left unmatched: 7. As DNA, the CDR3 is TGTGCCAGCACCCGACAGGGTTGGTACGAGCAGTACTTC. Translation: CASTRQGWYEQYF.

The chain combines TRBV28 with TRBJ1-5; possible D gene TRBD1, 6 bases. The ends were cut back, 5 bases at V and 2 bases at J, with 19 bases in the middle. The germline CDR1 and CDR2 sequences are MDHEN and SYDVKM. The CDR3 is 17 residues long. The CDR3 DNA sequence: TGTGCCAGCAGTCGCCAGGGGTCTGGAGTCGGCAATCAGCCCCAGCATTTT. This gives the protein CASSRQGSGVGNQPQHF. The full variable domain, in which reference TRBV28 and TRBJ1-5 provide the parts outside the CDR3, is DVKVTQSSRYLVKRTGEKVFLECVQDMDHENMFWYRQDPGLGLRLIYFSYDVKMKEKGDIPEGYSVSREKKERFSLILESASTNQTSMYLCASSRQGSGVGNQPQHFGDGTRLSIL.

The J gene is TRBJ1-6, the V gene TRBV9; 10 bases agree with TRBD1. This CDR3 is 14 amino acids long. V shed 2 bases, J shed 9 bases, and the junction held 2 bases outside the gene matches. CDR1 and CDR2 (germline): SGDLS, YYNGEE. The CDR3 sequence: CASSVRTGGSPLHF. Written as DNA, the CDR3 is TGTGCCAGCAGCGTTAGGACAGGGGGTTCACCCCTCCACTTT.

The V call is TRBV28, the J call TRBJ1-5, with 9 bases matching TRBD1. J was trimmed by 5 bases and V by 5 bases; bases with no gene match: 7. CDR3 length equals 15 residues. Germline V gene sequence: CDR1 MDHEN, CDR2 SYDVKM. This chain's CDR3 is CASSPGQGNYQPQHF. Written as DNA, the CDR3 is TGTGCCAGCAGTCCGGGACAGGGTAATTATCAGCCCCAGCATTTT. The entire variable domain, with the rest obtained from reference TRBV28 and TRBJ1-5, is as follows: DVKVTQSSRYLVKRTGEKVFLECVQDMDHENMFWYRQDPGLGLRLIYFSYDVKMKEKGDIPEGYSVSREKKERFSLILESASTNQTSMYLCASSPGQGNYQPQHFGDGTRLSIL.

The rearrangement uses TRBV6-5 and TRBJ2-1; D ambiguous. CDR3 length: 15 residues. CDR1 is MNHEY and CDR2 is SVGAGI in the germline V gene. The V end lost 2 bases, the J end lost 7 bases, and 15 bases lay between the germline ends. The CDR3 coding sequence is TGTGCCAGCAGTTACAAGAACGTCGCGATAAATGAGCAGTTCTTC. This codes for CASSYKNVAINEQFF.

CDR3 region: CASSLERQPQHF. The CDR3 DNA reads as TGTGCCAGCAGTTTAGAGAGGCAGCCCCAGCATTTT. The chain is built from TRBV12-3 or TRBV12-4 and TRBJ1-5, with no clear D. The CDR3 sequence is 12 residues long. V was cut by 1 base and J by 7 bases, with 5 bases left in between.

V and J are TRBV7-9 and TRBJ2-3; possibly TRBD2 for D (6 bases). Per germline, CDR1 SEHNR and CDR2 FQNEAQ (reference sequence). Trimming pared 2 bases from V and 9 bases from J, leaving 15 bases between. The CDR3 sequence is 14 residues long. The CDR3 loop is CASSLRLGLETQYF. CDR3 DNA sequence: TGTGCCAGCAGCTTACGATTGGGACTGGAGACGCAGTATTTT.